This record concerns one T cell receptor beta chain sequence. With 0 bases removed from V and 3 bases from J, the gap between germline ends came to 9 bases. The length of the CDR3 is 14 residues. Germline CDR1 and CDR2: LGHDT and YNNKEL (reference sequence). The data were taken from a study of blood T cell repertoires in COVID-19. Some clones are missing from TCRdb's copy, which holds only in-frame ones; the method was immunoSEQ multiplex PCR. This sample carries around 300,000 clones, roughly nine tenths of them seen once, and the ten largest clones take over 2.5%. Participant reports of clinical history set cohort assignment.

This chain joins TRBV3-1 (or the pseudogene TRBV3-2) and TRBJ2-7, with D uncertain. The sequencing sample was made of PBMCs or T cells enriched from blood (not recorded which). The source is a young woman who had recovered from COVID-19. CDR3 region: CASSQEMFGYEQYF. The CDR3 coding sequence is TGTGCCAGCAGCCAAGAAATGTTCGGCTACGAGCAGTACTTC.